This T cell receptor (beta chain) emerged from a study of a mutant IDH1 vaccine in newly diagnosed glioma. Study-wide background: Most patients had received both radiotherapy and temozolomide, the prior options being radiotherapy, temozolomide, or both. Findings and limits, study-wide: Detectable vaccine-induced immune responses arose in roughly 93% of patients.

The time point here: week 35, safety follow-up. Every single dose of the vaccine, 300 ug of mutant IDH1 20-mer peptide, came with topical imiquimod. The patients were given eight vaccinations, one each in weeks 1, 3, 5, 7, 11, 15, 19 and 23. With 5 bases removed from V and 1 base from J, the gap between germline ends came to 24 bases. CDR3 size: 18 residues. Per the germline V gene, CDR1 is SEHNR and CDR2 is FQNEAQ (reference sequence). As concerns this clone: As yet, its antigen is unknown.

Clones were read by immunoSEQ multiplex PCR, and TCRdb kept only the in-frame ones, dropping some. Among about 44,000 clones, approximately 80% were seen once, and the ten largest hold around 4.5%. The specimen was PBMCs, collected from a glioma patient whose treatment included an IDH1 peptide vaccine. This TCR came from a woman aged 35 to 49 with glioma. Some clones in this sample may be carry-over from other donors' samples. V gene TRBV7-9 combines with J gene TRBJ2-7; D is undetermined. CDR3 residues: CASSPIRSTGLRSYEQYF. CDR3 nucleotide sequence: TGTGCCAGCAGCCCTATTCGATCGACGGGCTTACGATCCTACGAGCAGTACTTC.